Reported below is one T cell receptor (beta chain). The record originates from a study of T cell changes during pregnancy in multiple sclerosis. TCRdb's table, derived via immunoSEQ multiplex PCR, lists solely in-frame clones and lacks some. In the table there are 14,000 or so clones, 80% to 95% of which are singletons. Trimming removed 1 base from V and 1 base from J, with 12 bases in between. The CDR3 spans 16 residues. Germline V gene lookup returns CDR1 LGHNA and CDR2 YSLEER. The gene calls are TRBV4-3 and TRBJ2-3, with D perhaps matching TRBD2 (6 bases). This specimen consisted of peripheral blood, obtained in the second trimester of pregnancy. This clonotype was sampled from a female donor in good health, enrolled as a control in a pregnancy study. DNA of the CDR3: TGCGCCAGCAGCCAAGTGGATCGCGGGGGCACAGATACGCAGTATTTT. This gives the protein CASSQVDRGGTDTQYF.